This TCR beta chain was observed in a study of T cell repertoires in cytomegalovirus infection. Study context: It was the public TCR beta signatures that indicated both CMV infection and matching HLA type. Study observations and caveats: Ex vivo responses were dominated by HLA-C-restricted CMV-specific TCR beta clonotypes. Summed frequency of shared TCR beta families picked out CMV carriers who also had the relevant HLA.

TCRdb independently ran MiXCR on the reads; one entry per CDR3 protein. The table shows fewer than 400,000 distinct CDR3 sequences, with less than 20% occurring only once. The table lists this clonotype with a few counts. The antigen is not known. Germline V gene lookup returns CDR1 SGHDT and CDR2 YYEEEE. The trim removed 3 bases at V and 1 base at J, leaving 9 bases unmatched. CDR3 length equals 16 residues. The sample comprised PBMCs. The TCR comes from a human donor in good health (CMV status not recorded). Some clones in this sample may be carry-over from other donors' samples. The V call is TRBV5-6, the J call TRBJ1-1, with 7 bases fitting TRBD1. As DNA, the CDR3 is TGTGCCAGCAGCTGGGCTGGGGCAGGGGGGAACACTGAAGCTTTCTTT. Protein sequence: CASSWAGAGGNTEAFF.